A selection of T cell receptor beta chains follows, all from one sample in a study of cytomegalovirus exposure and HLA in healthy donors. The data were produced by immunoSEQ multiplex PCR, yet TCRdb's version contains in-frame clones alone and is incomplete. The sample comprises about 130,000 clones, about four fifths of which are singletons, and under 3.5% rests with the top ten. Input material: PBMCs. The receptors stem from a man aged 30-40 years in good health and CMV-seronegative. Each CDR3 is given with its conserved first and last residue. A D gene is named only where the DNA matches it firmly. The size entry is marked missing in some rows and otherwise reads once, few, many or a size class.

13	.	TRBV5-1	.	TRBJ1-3	TGCGCCAGCAGTCCTTACCAGGGAAACACCATATATTTT	CASSPYQGNTIYF
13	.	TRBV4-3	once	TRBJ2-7	TGCGCCAGCAGCCAAGACAGCTCCTACGAGCAGTACTTC	CASSQDSSYEQYF
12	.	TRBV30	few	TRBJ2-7	TGTGCCTGGAAGGGGGACCTCTACGAGCAGTACTTC	CAWKGDLYEQYF
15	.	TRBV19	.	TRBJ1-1	TGTGCCAGTAATGGGCCGGGGTTGGTGAACACTGAAGCTTTCTTT	CASNGPGLVNTEAFF
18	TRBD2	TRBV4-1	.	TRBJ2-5	TGCGCCAGCAGCCCCGCTAGCGGGGGGGCCTACAATATAGAGACCCAGTACTTC	CASSPASGGAYNIETQYF
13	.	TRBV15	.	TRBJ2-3	TGTGCCACCAGCAGAGATCGTAGTGATACGCAGTATTTT	CATSRDRSDTQYF
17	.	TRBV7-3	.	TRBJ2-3	TGTGCCAGCAGCCTAACGACTGGGAGCGGGTCCACAGATACGCAGTATTTT	CASSLTTGSGSTDTQYF
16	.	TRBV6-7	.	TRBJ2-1	TGTGCCAGCAGTTACCCGCGGGACTCTCCCAAGAATGAGCAGTTCTTC	CASSYPRDSPKNEQFF
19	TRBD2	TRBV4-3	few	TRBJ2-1	TGCGCCAGCAGCCAAGACCGATCCCTCGGACTAGCGGCTAATCATGAGCAGTTCTTC	CASSQDRSLGLAANHEQFF
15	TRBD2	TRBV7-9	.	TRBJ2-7	TGTGCCAGCAGCCTGGGCAGCGGGATTAACTACGAGCAGTACTTC	CASSLGSGINYEQYF
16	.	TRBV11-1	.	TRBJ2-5	TGTGCCAGCAGCTTAAACGGACAACGGGCGCAAGAGACCCAGTACTTC	CASSLNGQRAQETQYF
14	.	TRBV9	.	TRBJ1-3	TGTGCCAGCAGCGTAGGAGGGATTGGAAACACCATATATTTT	CASSVGGIGNTIYF
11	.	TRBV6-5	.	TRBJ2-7	TGTGCCAGCAGTTATTCGGGGGAGTGGTACTTC	CASSYSGEWYF
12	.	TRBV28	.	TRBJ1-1	TGTGCCAGCAGTTTAGTGGCGGTTGAAGCTTTCTTT	CASSLVAVEAFF
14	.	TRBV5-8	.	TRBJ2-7	TGTGCCAGCAGCTTCGGGACTACAGGGAGCGAGCAGTACTTC	CASSFGTTGSEQYF
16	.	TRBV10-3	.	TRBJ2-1	TGTGCCATCGCGAACCTCCGACAGGCGGGTCACAATGAGCAGTTCTTC	CAIANLRQAGHNEQFF
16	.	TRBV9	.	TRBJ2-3	TGTGCCAGCAGCGGACCTCAGGGCCGTACGTTAGATACGCAGTATTTT	CASSGPQGRTLDTQYF
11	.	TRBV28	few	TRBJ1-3	TGTGCCAGCAGTTTCCATAGCACCATATATTTT	CASSFHSTIYF
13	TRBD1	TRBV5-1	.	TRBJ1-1	TGCGCCAGCAGCAAAGGACAGGCTGCTGAAGCTTTCTTT	CASSKGQAAEAFF
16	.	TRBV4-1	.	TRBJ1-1	TGCGCCAGCAGCCAAGATCGTGGCAGGGGGAACACTGAAGCTTTCTTT	CASSQDRGRGNTEAFF
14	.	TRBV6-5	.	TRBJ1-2	TGTGCCAGCAGTCCCGATCGGGGGGGGTATGGCTACACCTTC	CASSPDRGGYGYTF
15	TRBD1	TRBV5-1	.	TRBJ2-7	TGCGCCAGCAGCGGACCGCAGGGGGTATTAGACGAGCAGTACTTC	CASSGPQGVLDEQYF
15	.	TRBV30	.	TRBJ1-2	TGTGCCTGGAGTGACGGGGGGGACCGAAACTATGGCTACACCTTC	CAWSDGGDRNYGYTF
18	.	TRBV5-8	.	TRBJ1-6	TGTGCCAGCAGCCATCGGGACATATCGAGCTCCTATAATTCACCCCTCCACTTT	CASSHRDISSSYNSPLHF
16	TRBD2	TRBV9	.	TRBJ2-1	TGTGCCAGCAGCGCGATAGCGGGGAGCTCCTACAATGAGCAGTTCTTC	CASSAIAGSSYNEQFF
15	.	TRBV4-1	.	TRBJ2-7	TGCGCCAGCAGGCCGACTAGTAACATCCCCTACGAGCAGTACTTC	CASRPTSNIPYEQYF
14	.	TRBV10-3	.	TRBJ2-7	TGTGCCATCAGTGTCGAACCCCCAGGGGTCGAGCAGTACTTC	CAISVEPPGVEQYF
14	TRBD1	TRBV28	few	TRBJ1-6	TGTGCCAGCAGACGGACAGGGGTGGTTTCACCCCTCCACTTT	CASRRTGVVSPLHF
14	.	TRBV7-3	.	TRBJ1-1	TGTGCCAGCAGCTTAAATGCAGGGGACACTGAAGCTTTCTTT	CASSLNAGDTEAFF
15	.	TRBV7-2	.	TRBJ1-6	TGTGCCAGCAGCTTCGGCGGAGTACACAATTCACCCCTCCACTTT	CASSFGGVHNSPLHF
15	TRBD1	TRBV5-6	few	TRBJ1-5	TGTGCCAGCAGCTTGGGGGGACAGGGAGGACAGCCCCAGCATTTT	CASSLGGQGGQPQHF
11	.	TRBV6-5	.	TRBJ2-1	TGTGCCAGCAGTTTAAACAATGAGCAGTTCTTC	CASSLNNEQFF
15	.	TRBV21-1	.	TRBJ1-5	TGTGCCAGCAGCAATCGTGGACAGGGCAATCAGCCCCAGCATTTT	CASSNRGQGNQPQHF
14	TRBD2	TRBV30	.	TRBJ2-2	TGTGCCTGGAGTGTCAGGCGGGGGAGCGGGGAGCTGTTTTTT	CAWSVRRGSGELFF
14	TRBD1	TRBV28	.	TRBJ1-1	TGTGCCAGCACCCAGGGACAGGGCGGCGCTGAAGCTTTCTTT	CASTQGQGGAEAFF
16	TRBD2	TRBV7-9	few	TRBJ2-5	TGTGCCAGCAGCCCAGGTAGCGGGAGCTTCCAAGAGACCCAGTACTTC	CASSPGSGSFQETQYF
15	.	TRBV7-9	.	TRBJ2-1	TGTGCCAGCAGCTCCCGACTTGGCTCCTACAATGAGCAGTTCTTC	CASSSRLGSYNEQFF
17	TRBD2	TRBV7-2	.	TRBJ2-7	TGTGCCAGCAGCTCGACTTGGACTAGCGGGGTAGTTAGCGAGCAGTACTTC	CASSSTWTSGVVSEQYF
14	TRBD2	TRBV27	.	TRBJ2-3	TGTGCCAGCAGGGTAGCGGGAGCAACAGATACGCAGTATTTT	CASRVAGATDTQYF
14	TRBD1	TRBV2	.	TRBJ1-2	TGTGCCAACTTACCCGACAGGGGATTGGGGGGCTACACCTTC	CANLPDRGLGGYTF
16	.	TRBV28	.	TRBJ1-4	TGTGCCAGCAGTTTTAGTGGGGGGGCAACTAATGAAAAACTGTTTTTT	CASSFSGGATNEKLFF
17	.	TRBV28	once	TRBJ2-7	TGTGCCAGCAGTTTTGCTTACAGGTTTGACAGAAGGTACGAGCAGTACTTC	CASSFAYRFDRRYEQYF
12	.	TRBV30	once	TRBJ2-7	TGTGCCTGGAGTTTACAGGGCTACGAGCAGTACTTC	CAWSLQGYEQYF
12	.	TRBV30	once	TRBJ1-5	TGTGCCTGGAGTGGTGGGGGGCAGCCCCAGCATTTT	CAWSGGGQPQHF
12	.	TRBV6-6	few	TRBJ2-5	TGTGCCAGCAGTTACCAGGTGGAGACCCAGTACTTC	CASSYQVETQYF
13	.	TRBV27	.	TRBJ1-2	TGTGCCAGCACCTCGAACAGCCTCTATGGCTACACCTTC	CASTSNSLYGYTF
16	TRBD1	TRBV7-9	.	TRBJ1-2	TGTGCCAGCAGCTTAGGGGAGACAGGGAGAACCAATGGCTACACCTTC	CASSLGETGRTNGYTF
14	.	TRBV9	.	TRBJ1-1	TGTGCCAGCAGTCTAAATTCTGGGAACACTGAAGCTTTCTTT	CASSLNSGNTEAFF
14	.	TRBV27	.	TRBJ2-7	TGTGCCAGCAGTTTATTTGGGAGCTCCTACGAGCAGTACTTC	CASSLFGSSYEQYF
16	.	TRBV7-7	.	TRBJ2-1	TGTGCTAGCAGCTTAGGTGTTAGCGGAGCTTACAATGAGCAGTTCTTC	CASSLGVSGAYNEQFF
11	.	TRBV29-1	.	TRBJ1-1	TGCAGCGTTGATGAGGTAGCTGAAGCTTTCTTT	CSVDEVAEAFF
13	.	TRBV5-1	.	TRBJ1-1	TGCGCCAGCACCGGGGGGGGGTTCTCTGAAGCTTTCTTT	CASTGGGFSEAFF
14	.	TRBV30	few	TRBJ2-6	TGTGCCTGGACTCGGGAGTCTGGGGCCAACGTCCTGACTTTC	CAWTRESGANVLTF
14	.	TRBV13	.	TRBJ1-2	TGTGCCAGCAGCTTACGCAGGGAAACCTATGGCTACACCTTC	CASSLRRETYGYTF
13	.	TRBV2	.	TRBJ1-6	TGTGCCACAGGAACAGGGATCCATTCACCCCTCCACTTT	CATGTGIHSPLHF